This T cell receptor beta chain was captured in a study of blood T cells in healthy people across ages. PCR was performed a second time for roughly 7 to 11 cycles using a sample-barcoded 5' primer and a J-beta primer mix. Every cDNA molecule carried a tag from a template-switch adaptor bearing 12 random nucleotides. TCRdb re-derived calls from the 5' RACE reads in MiXCR, one entry per CDR3 protein. The sample holds fewer than 2,000,000 distinct CDR3 sequences; 30% to 40% are singletons and the top ten take about 23%. This CDR3 has 11 amino acids. Germline CDR1 and CDR2: SGHRS and YFSETQ. The receptor was derived from a human donor in good health. Sequencing was carried out using blood. This chain joins TRBV5-1 and TRBJ2-4; no firm D call. Gene TRBJ2-5 matches the end of the DNA better, so the J call may be wrong. The CDR3 nucleotides read TGCGCCAGCAGGAGTGGAAAGACCCAGTACTTC. It specifies CASRSGKTQYF.